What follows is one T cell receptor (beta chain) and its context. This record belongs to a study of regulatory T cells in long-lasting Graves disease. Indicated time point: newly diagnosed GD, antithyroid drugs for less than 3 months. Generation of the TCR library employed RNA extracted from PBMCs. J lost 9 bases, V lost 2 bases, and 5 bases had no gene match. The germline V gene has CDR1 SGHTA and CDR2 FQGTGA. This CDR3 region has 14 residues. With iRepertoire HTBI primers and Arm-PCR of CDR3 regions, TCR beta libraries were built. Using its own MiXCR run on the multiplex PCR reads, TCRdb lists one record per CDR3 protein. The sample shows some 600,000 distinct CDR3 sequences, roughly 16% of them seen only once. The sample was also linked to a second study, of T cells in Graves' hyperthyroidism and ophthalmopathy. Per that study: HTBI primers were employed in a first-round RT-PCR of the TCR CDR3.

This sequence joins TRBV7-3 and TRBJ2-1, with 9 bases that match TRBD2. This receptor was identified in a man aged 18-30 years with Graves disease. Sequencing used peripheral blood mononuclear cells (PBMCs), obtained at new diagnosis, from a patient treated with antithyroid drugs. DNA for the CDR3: TGTGCCAGCAGCTTAGGCCTAGCGGGAACTGAGCAGTTCTTC. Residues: CASSLGLAGTEQFF.